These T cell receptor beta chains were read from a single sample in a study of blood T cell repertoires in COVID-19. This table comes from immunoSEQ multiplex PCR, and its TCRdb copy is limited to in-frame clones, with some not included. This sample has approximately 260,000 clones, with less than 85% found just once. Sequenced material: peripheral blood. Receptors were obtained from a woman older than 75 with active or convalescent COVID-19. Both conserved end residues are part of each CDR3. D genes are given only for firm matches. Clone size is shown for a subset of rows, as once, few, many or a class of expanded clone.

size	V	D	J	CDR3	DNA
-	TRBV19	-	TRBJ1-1	CASSIPAGVGTEAFF	TGTGCCAGTAGTATTCCGGCAGGGGTGGGCACTGAAGCTTTCTTT
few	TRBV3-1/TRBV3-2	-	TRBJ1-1	CASRFYGEGTEAFF	TGTGCCAGCCGCTTTTACGGGGAGGGCACTGAAGCTTTCTTT
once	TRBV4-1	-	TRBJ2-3	CASSQEWSGSTDTQYF	TGCGCCAGCAGCCAAGAATGGAGCGGCAGCACAGATACGCAGTATTTT
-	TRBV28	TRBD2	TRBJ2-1	CASIPVGLAGLNEQFF	TGTGCCAGCATCCCTGTCGGACTAGCCGGCCTCAATGAGCAGTTCTTC
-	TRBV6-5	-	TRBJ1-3	CASSLNSGNTIYF	TGTGCCAGCAGCTTAAACTCTGGAAACACCATATATTTT
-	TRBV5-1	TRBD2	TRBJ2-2	CASTPLPSGSGAGELFF	TGCGCCAGCACGCCCCTCCCTAGCGGGAGTGGTGCCGGGGAGCTGTTTTTT
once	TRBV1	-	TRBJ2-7	CTSSRSGRASRYF	TGCACCAGCAGCCGGAGCGGGAGGGCCTCTCGCTACTTC
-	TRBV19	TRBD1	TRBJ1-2	CASSAQGQLLGYTF	TGTGCCAGTAGTGCGCAGGGACAGCTTCTTGGCTACACCTTC
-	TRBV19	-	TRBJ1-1	CASKNLGTLNTEAFF	TGTGCCAGTAAGAACTTGGGCACTTTGAACACTGAAGCTTTCTTT
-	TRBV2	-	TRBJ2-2	CATSDLRDTGELFF	TGTGCCACCAGTGATCTCAGGGACACCGGGGAGCTGTTTTTT
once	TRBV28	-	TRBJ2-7	CASSLRGGSYEQYF	TGTGCCAGCAGTTTACGAGGGGGATCCTACGAGCAGTACTTC
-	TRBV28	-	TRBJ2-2	CASSPPEGAGGTGELFF	TGTGCCAGCAGTCCTCCCGAGGGGGCGGGAGGCACCGGGGAGCTGTTTTTT
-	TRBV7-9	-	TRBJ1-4	CASSSIGANNEKLFF	TGTGCCAGCAGTTCAATAGGGGCTAATAATGAAAAACTGTTTTTT
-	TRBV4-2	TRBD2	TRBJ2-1	CASSQIAGGNYNEQFF	TGTGCCAGCAGCCAAATAGCGGGGGGGAACTACAATGAGCAGTTCTTC
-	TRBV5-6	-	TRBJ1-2	CASSPTAGPGYTF	TGTGCCAGCAGCCCCACAGCAGGGCCCGGCTACACCTTC
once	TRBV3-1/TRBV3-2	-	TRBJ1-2	CASSQGLEYGYTF	TGTGCCAGCAGCCAAGGTCTCGAGTATGGCTACACCTTC
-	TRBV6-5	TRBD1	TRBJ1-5	CASSRTGTINQPQHF	TGTGCCAGCAGTCGGACAGGGACTATAAATCAGCCCCAGCATTTT
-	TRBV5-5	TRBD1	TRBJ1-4	CASSTGTAEKLFF	TGTGCCAGCAGCACCGGGACAGCTGAAAAACTGTTTTTT
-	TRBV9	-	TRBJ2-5	CASSVDWGPGETQYF	TGTGCCAGCAGCGTAGACTGGGGGCCGGGGGAGACCCAGTACTTC
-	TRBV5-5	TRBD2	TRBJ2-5	CASSLGRAAGGVEETQYF	TGTGCCAGCAGCTTGGGCAGGGCGGCGGGAGGTGTGGAGGAGACCCAGTACTTC
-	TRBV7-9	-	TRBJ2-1	CASSVTGTLGNEQFF	TGTGCCAGCAGCGTCACAGGGACCCTCGGGAATGAGCAGTTCTTC
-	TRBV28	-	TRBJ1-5	CASSTGLGGNQPQHF	TGTGCCAGCAGTACGGGATTGGGGGGTAATCAGCCCCAGCATTTT
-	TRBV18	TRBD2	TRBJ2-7	CASSPGTSGGTYEQYF	TGTGCCAGCTCACCCGGGACTAGCGGGGGGACCTACGAGCAGTACTTC
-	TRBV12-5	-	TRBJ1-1	CASGPSRGTEAFF	TGTGCTAGTGGTCCAAGCCGGGGAACTGAAGCTTTCTTT
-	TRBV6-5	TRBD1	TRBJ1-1	CASRRDRIVVEAFF	TGTGCCAGCAGACGGGACAGGATTGTGGTGGAAGCTTTCTTT
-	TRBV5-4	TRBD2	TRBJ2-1	CASSFQLADYNEQFF	TGTGCCAGCAGCTTTCAACTAGCGGACTACAATGAGCAGTTCTTC
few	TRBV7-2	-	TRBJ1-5	CASSELQGKQPQHF	TGTGCCAGCAGCGAACTCCAGGGGAAGCAGCCCCAGCATTTT
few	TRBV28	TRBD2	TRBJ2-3	CASSLRTSGTSTDTQYF	TGTGCCAGCAGTCTAAGGACTAGCGGAACCAGCACAGATACGCAGTATTTT
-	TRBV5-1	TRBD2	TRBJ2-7	CASSILAGSYEQYF	TGCGCCAGCAGTATACTAGCGGGCTCCTACGAGCAGTACTTC
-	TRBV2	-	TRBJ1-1	CASRPPPGRVNTEAFF	TGTGCCAGCAGGCCCCCTCCGGGGAGGGTGAACACTGAAGCTTTCTTT
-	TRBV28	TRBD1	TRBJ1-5	CASSLSPGQGVQNQPQHF	TGTGCCAGCAGTTTATCTCCGGGACAGGGGGTTCAAAATCAGCCCCAGCATTTT